The 19 T cell receptor beta chains listed next were all sequenced from one sample in a study of post-analysis software for immune sequencing data. Findings and caveats of the study: Relative to controls, patients had about 5 TRBV segments at higher frequency, with TRBV5-6, TRBV5-1 and TRBV20-1 among these.

Each TCR beta cDNA library carried unique molecular identifiers. MiXCR was run by TCRdb on the PCR reads, yielding one entry per CDR3 protein. This sample has about 620,000 distinct CDR3 sequences, with about 44% found just once. The antigens of these receptors remain unknown. The sample taken for sequencing was blood. The receptors here all came from a girl between 5 and 17 years old with multiple sclerosis.

In this sample, this clonotype turned up a few times. The CDR3 here is CASSWDVEGSYQYF. Written as DNA, the CDR3 is TGCGCCAGCAGCTGGGATGTGGAAGGGTCTTACCAGTACTTC. The chain uses TRBV5-1 and TRBJ2-5; no definite D call. Germline V CDR1 and CDR2: SGHRS, YFSETQ. Trimming took 3 bases from V and 10 from J, leaving 19 bases between them. CDR3 size: 14 residues.

The J gene is TRBJ2-7, the V gene TRBV10-3; D is unclear. CDR1 and CDR2 from the germline V gene are ENHRY and SYGVKD. V lost 6 bases and J lost 1, with 10 bases in between. The length of the CDR3 is 13 residues. CDR3 residues: CAIRENESYEQYF. The CDR3, as DNA: TGTGCCATCAGGGAAAACGAGTCCTACGAGCAGTACTTC.

The chain joins TRBV5-6 to TRBJ2-7; 10 nucleotides line up with TRBD2. Germline CDR1 SGHDT, CDR2 YYEEEE. This CDR3 has 16 residues. Losses at the gene ends were 3 bases for V and 7 bases for J; bases not matched to a gene: 13. CDR3 residues: CASSSLAGAPYNEQYF. CDR3 DNA sequence: TGTGCCAGCAGCTCTCTAGCGGGGGCCCCCTACAATGAGCAGTACTTC.

The gene calls are TRBV15 and TRBJ2-3; unclear D gene. V lost 2 bases, J lost 4 bases, and 10 bases lay in between. CDR3 length: 14 residues. Germline V CDR1 and CDR2: LNHNV, YYDKDF (reference sequence). CDR3 protein: CATSRRAGADTQYF. CDR3 in DNA: TGTGCCACCAGCAGAAGGGCTGGCGCAGATACGCAGTATTTT.

As regards this clonotype: At one end, the junction sequence differs from germline, possibly due to a read error. The chain uses TRBV9 and TRBJ2-3, with D unresolved. Germline V gene data show CDR1 as SGDLS and CDR2 as YYNGEE. The CDR3 is made up of 14 amino acids. This CDR3 reads CASSVVASIDTQYF. The CDR3 DNA is TGTGCCAGCAGCGTAGTCGCCAGCATAGATACGCAGTATTTT.

J is TRBJ2-5 and V is TRBV2; D may be TRBD1 (6 bases). The CDR3 totals 15 residues. Germline CDR1 and CDR2: SNHLY and FYNNEI. Trimming removed 3 bases from V and 2 bases from J, with 13 bases in between. The CDR3 sequence is CASSDAGTPQETQYF. CDR3 bases: TGTGCCAGCAGTGATGCAGGGACACCTCAAGAGACCCAGTACTTC.

Note on this clonotype: This could be a read error, since a much larger clone is one nucleotide away. The chain's CDR3 is CASSFEAGGSDEQYF. The CDR3 coding sequence is TGTGCCAGCAGCTTTGAAGCGGGAGGGTCCGATGAGCAGTACTTC. The gene calls are TRBV7-2 and TRBJ2-4; 10 bases map to TRBD2. This CDR3 region has 15 residues. V lost 3 bases and J lost 13; bases outside the gene matches: 12. The germline CDR1 and CDR2 sequences are SGHTA and FQGNSA.

This clonotype was counted between two and nine times. The genes are TRBV4-1 and TRBJ1-5; D uncertain. V shed 3 bases and J shed 7 bases, with 22 bases lying between them. The CDR3 has 17 amino acids. Germline-derived CDR1 and CDR2 are MGHRA and YSYEKL. CDR3 in DNA: TGCGCCAGCAGCCACTCTGGTAAAGGGTATTTCGAACAGCCCCAGCATTTT. Protein product: CASSHSGKGYFEQPQHF.

The genes are TRBV11-3 and TRBJ2-7; 7 positions match TRBD2. V was pared by 2 bases and J by 2 bases, with 15 bases of the junction left unmatched. CDR1 is SGHNT and CDR2 is YENEEA in the germline V gene. This CDR3 is built from 18 residues. Written as DNA, the CDR3 is TGTGCCAGCAGCTTACGCCCTGAGGGGCGGGAGTACCCCTACGAGCAGTACTTC. This gives the protein CASSLRPEGREYPYEQYF.

The chain uses TRBV30 and TRBJ2-5; no definite D call. Germline V gene sequence: CDR1 GTSNPN, CDR2 SVGIG (reference sequence). V was trimmed by 8 bases and J by 5 bases, leaving 15 bases between them. The CDR3 runs to 12 residues. The CDR3 reads CAEALNGETQYF. CDR3 DNA: TGTGCCGAAGCTCTTAATGGGGAGACCCAGTACTTC.

This clonotype was seen once. The chain uses TRBV3-1 and TRBJ2-7; a weak D match, TRBD2 (5 bases). Matching the DNA end better, TRBJ2-5 makes the J call doubtful. Germline lookup yields CDR1 LGHDT and CDR2 YNNKEL (reference sequence). This CDR3 is 13 amino acids long. In DNA form, the CDR3 reads TGTGCCAGCAGCCAAGCGGGGAAAGAGACCCAGTACTTC. Amino acids: CASSQAGKETQYF.

CDR3 sequence: CSVDSGTRPGYTF. DNA for the CDR3: TGCAGCGTTGATAGTGGGACAAGGCCTGGCTACACCTTC. The chain uses TRBV29-1 and TRBJ1-2, with a tentative D call TRBD1 (6 bases). Germline CDR1 is SQVTM and CDR2 is ANQGSEA. The V gene lost 3 bases and the J gene lost 7 bases, with 15 bases spanning the gap. The length of the CDR3 is 13 residues.

This clonotype has more than one count but fewer than ten. The DNA of the CDR3 is TGTGCCAGCAGCTTCACATATCGCGGGAGTTTACGTGGCAATGAGCAGTTCTTC. Protein: CASSFTYRGSLRGNEQFF. V usage is TRBV7-9 and J usage is TRBJ2-1, with 7 bases lining up with TRBD2. J gave up 6 bases and V 3 bases, and 17 bases lay outside the gene matches. The CDR3 is made up of 18 amino acids. The germline CDR1 and CDR2 sequences are SEHNR and FQNEAQ (reference sequence).

The rearrangement uses TRBV20-1 and TRBJ2-7, with 9 positions matching TRBD1. Germline CDR1 DFQATT, CDR2 SNEGSKA (reference sequence). This CDR3 spans 14 amino acids. V lost 4 bases and J lost 6; bases outside the gene matches: 10. CDR3 sequence: CSAITGTGRVEQYF. The CDR3 nucleotides are TGCAGTGCTATCACCGGGACAGGGCGGGTCGAGCAGTACTTC.

This sequence joins TRBV4-1 and TRBJ1-2; TRBD1 aligns across 7 bases. The V gene end was trimmed by 1 base and the J gene end by 2 bases; junction bases not matched to a gene: 4. Germline V lookup: CDR1 MGHRA, CDR2 YSYEKL. The CDR3 spans 15 residues. In DNA form, the CDR3 reads TGCGCCAGCAGCCAAGTTACCAGGGGGAACTATGGCTACACCTTC. It yields the protein CASSQVTRGNYGYTF.

The table lists this clonotype with a few counts. This rearrangement joins TRBV12-3 or TRBV12-4 to TRBJ2-7; perhaps TRBD1 as D (6 bases). The CDR3 contains 13 residues. Trimming took off 8 bases at V and 3 bases at J, with 14 bases between the two ends. The CDR3 loop reads CASSTTGNYEQYF. DNA for the CDR3: TGTGCCAGCTCAACGACAGGCAACTACGAGCAGTACTTC.

This clonotype was counted between two and nine times. The J gene is TRBJ2-7, the V gene TRBV7-6; D is possibly TRBD1 or TRBD2 (6 bases each). Trimming shortened V by 3 bases and J by 4 bases, and 19 bases separated the two germline ends. This CDR3 is built from 16 residues. CDR1 is SGHVS, CDR2 FNYEAQ, per germline. DNA of the CDR3: TGTGCCAGCAGCTTTCACCGGGGGCGGCTGGGGTACGAGCAGTACTTC. Translated: CASSFHRGRLGYEQYF.

The chain uses TRBV3-1 and TRBJ2-1; 7 bases line up with TRBD2. The CDR3 spans 18 residues. V shed 2 bases, J shed 0 bases, and the junction held 10 bases outside the gene matches. The germline gives CDR1 LGHDT, CDR2 YNNKEL (reference sequence). Written as DNA, the CDR3 is TGTGCCAGCAGCCAAACAGAGTGGGGCGGGGGCTCCTACAATGAGCAGTTCTTC. Its protein is CASSQTEWGGGSYNEQFF.

This chain links TRBV20-1 with TRBJ2-1; perhaps D is TRBD1 or TRBD2 (5 bases each). The J call may be in error: the DNA end matches TRBJ2-7 better. The CDR3 is 12 amino acids. CDR1 is DFQATT and CDR2 is SNEGSKA in the germline V gene (reference sequence). DNA of the CDR3: TGCAGTGCTAGGTCAGGGACCGACGAGCAGTACTTC. Translated: CSARSGTDEQYF.